One and the same sample provided the 3 T cell receptor beta chains below, sequenced in a study of blood T cell dynamics during melanoma immunotherapy. Sequencing was performed with immunoSEQ multiplex PCR; in TCRdb, only in-frame clones are kept and a portion is missing. The data hold under 20,000 clones, with about 85% observed a single time. Time point meaning: week 3, after first cycle of checkpoint inhibitor. The material sequenced was blood, taken from a patient treated with checkpoint blockade. These receptors were taken from a human donor with melanoma.

The genes are TRBV10-3 and TRBJ2-7; perhaps TRBD1 as D (6 bases). V lost 8 bases, J lost 9 bases, and 23 bases lay in between. CDR1 ENHRY and CDR2 SYGVKD come from the germline V gene. This CDR3 is built from 14 residues. CDR3 DNA: TGTGCCATCCGCGAGGGGACAAGAGACGGCGCGCAGTACTTC. Translated, it gives CAIREGTRDGAQYF.

The chain has TRBV7-8 and TRBJ2-3; 13 bases are a match to TRBD2. V shed 4 bases, J shed 2 bases, and the junction held 3 bases outside the gene matches. The germline V gene has CDR1 SGHVS and CDR2 FQNEAQ. The CDR3 consists of 16 residues. For the CDR3, the DNA is TGTGCCAGCAGCTGGGGGACTAGCGGGAACACAGATACGCAGTATTTT. Translated, it gives CASSWGTSGNTDTQYF.

The V gene is TRBV19, the J gene TRBJ2-1; possibly TRBD1 or TRBD2 for D (6 bases each). This CDR3 has 15 residues. Germline CDR1 and CDR2: LNHDA and SQIVND (reference sequence). The ends were cut back, 7 bases at V and 1 base at J, with 14 bases in the middle. The CDR3 region is CASTQGGRSYNEQFF. In DNA, the CDR3 is TGTGCCAGTACTCAAGGGGGGAGGTCCTACAATGAGCAGTTCTTC. Full variable domain (rest looked up from reference TRBV19 and TRBJ2-1): DGGITQSPKYLFRKEGQNVTLSCEQNLNHDAMYWYRQDPGQGLRLIYYSQIVNDFQKGDIAEGYSVSREKKESFPLTVTSAQKNPTAFYLCASTQGGRSYNEQFFGPGTRLTVL.